A selection of T cell receptor beta chains follows, all from one sample in a study of blood T cell repertoires in COVID-19. Repertoires were generated with immunoSEQ multiplex PCR, while TCRdb's copy carries only in-frame clones and drops some. The sample gives around 75,000 clones, 88% of which show up once; approximately 19% is in the top ten. Sequencing was done on a sample of peripheral blood. These receptors were obtained from a human donor in a cohort sampled during active COVID-19. Both conserved end residues are part of each CDR3. The D gene is left open where the match is weak. Part of the rows lack a size; the others show once, few, many or a class for expanded clones.

abundance | d_gene | j_gene | v_gene | CDR3nt | CDR3aa
. | TRBD1 | TRBJ1-2 | TRBV6-6 | TGTGCCAGCAGGCGACAGGGTGAGGACTATGGCTACACCTTC | CASRRQGEDYGYTF
. | TRBD1 | TRBJ2-7 | TRBV7-9 | TGTGCCAGCAGCTTATCGTCCAGGGGGTACGAGCAGTACTTC | CASSLSSRGYEQYF
. | . | TRBJ1-5 | TRBV6-2/TRBV6-3 | TGTGCCAGCAGTCCACGGCGGGTGAGCAATCAGCCCCAGCATTTT | CASSPRRVSNQPQHF
once | . | TRBJ1-2 | TRBV2 | TGTGCCAGCAGTGAGGGGGGACTCGGGAGAACCTTC | CASSEGGLGRTF
. | TRBD1 | TRBJ2-5 | TRBV9 | TGTGCCAGCAGCGTAGATGAGGGGGCGTTTGAGACCCAGTACTTC | CASSVDEGAFETQYF
. | . | TRBJ1-2 | TRBV5-1 | TGCGCCAGCAGCCTAGACAGAGCTAACTATGGCTACACCTTC | CASSLDRANYGYTF
. | TRBD1 | TRBJ1-5 | TRBV19 | TGTGCCAGTAGTAAATTACGACAGGGCCCTCGTTATAGCAATCAGCCCCAGCATTTT | CASSKLRQGPRYSNQPQHF
. | . | TRBJ1-5 | TRBV19 | TGTGCCAGTAGTGCGGGGGAATTTTCTGGGTATCAGCCCCAGCATTTT | CASSAGEFSGYQPQHF
. | . | TRBJ1-1 | TRBV7-9 | TGTGCCAGCAGCCCAGGACACAAGAACACTGAAGCTTTCTTT | CASSPGHKNTEAFF
. | . | TRBJ2-7 | TRBV28 | TGTGCCAGCAGTTTAAGGGGGTCTCTCTACGAGCAGTACTTC | CASSLRGSLYEQYF
. | . | TRBJ1-4 | TRBV6-4 | TGTGCCAGCCTTACTTCCCCGACTAATGAAAAACTGTTTTTT | CASLTSPTNEKLFF
. | . | TRBJ2-5 | TRBV4-1 | TGCGCCAGCAGCCAAGTATTTTTGCGCCAAGAGGCCCAGTACTTC | CASSQVFLRQEAQYF
once | TRBD1 | TRBJ1-2 | TRBV19 | TGTGCCAGTAGTCTCGGACAGGGGAGAACGAACTATGGCTACACCTTC | CASSLGQGRTNYGYTF
. | . | TRBJ2-3 | TRBV4-1 | TGCGCCTCAAGGGGGTGGCGGGCTTCGGGAGATACGCAGTATTTT | CASRGWRASGDTQYF
once | TRBD1 | TRBJ2-1 | TRBV10-3 | TGTGCCATCAGAGCTCCCGGGACAGGCTACAATGAGCAGTTCTTC | CAIRAPGTGYNEQFF
. | . | TRBJ2-5 | TRBV5-8 | TGTGCCAGCAGCTCCAGGACACCACTAAGAGAGACCCAGTACTTC | CASSSRTPLRETQYF
few | TRBD1 | TRBJ1-6 | TRBV5-1 | TGCGCCAGCAGCTTGAGACCGACAGGGGATAATTCACCCCTCCACTTT | CASSLRPTGDNSPLHF
. | TRBD1 | TRBJ1-1 | TRBV6-6 | TGTGCCAGCAGTACAGGGGGCGCGGACACTGAAGCTTTCTTT | CASSTGGADTEAFF
. | TRBD2 | TRBJ2-7 | TRBV4-1 | TGCGCCAGCAGCCAAGGGGTGACTAGCGGGAGAGCCTACGAGCAGTACTTC | CASSQGVTSGRAYEQYF
. | . | TRBJ2-1 | TRBV24-1 | TGTGCCACCAGTGATTCCAGGGTTCCGGGCAATGAGCAGTTCTTC | CATSDSRVPGNEQFF
. | TRBD1 | TRBJ1-4 | TRBV28 | TGTGCCAGCAGCAAGGCAAGGGGGCTGTCGAATGAAAAACTGTTTTTT | CASSKARGLSNEKLFF
. | TRBD1 | TRBJ2-2 | TRBV11-2 | TGTGCCAGCAGCGTCGGGACAGGTTACACCGGGGAGCTGTTTTTT | CASSVGTGYTGELFF
. | . | TRBJ2-1 | TRBV7-2 | TGTGCCAGCAGCTCATCTCCTAGGGGTGAGCAGTTCTTC | CASSSSPRGEQFF
. | . | TRBJ2-7 | TRBV7-9 | TGTGCCAGCAGCAAAACCCCAGGGGATGGCGAGCAGTACTTC | CASSKTPGDGEQYF
. | . | TRBJ2-7 | TRBV2 | TGTGCCAGCAGTGAAGCGGTATTTGGGTCGGGGGGCAACGAGCAGTACTTC | CASSEAVFGSGGNEQYF
. | TRBD2 | TRBJ2-7 | TRBV2 | TGTGCCAGCAACGCTGACCATCCTAGCGGGAGAAACTTC | CASNADHPSGRNF
. | . | TRBJ2-1 | TRBV7-9 | TGTGCCAGCAGCTTGGGCGGGGATTACAATGAGCAGTTCTTC | CASSLGGDYNEQFF
. | . | TRBJ2-1 | TRBV4-2 | TGTGCCAGCAGCCAAGCCACCGGGTGGCTCGGGCAGTTCTTC | CASSQATGWLGQFF
. | . | TRBJ2-7 | TRBV4-1 | TGCGCCAGCAGCCAAGATCGGCAGGGTGACGAGCAGTACTTC | CASSQDRQGDEQYF
. | . | TRBJ2-7 | TRBV11-2 | TGTGCCAGCAGCTTAGACCCCTCCCTATCCTACGAGCAGTACTTC | CASSLDPSLSYEQYF
. | TRBD1 | TRBJ1-3 | TRBV11-2 | TGTGCCAGCAGCCGTCGGACAGGGGTGTTGGACACCATATATTTT | CASSRRTGVLDTIYF
. | . | TRBJ1-1 | TRBV6-6 | TGTGCCAGCAGCGACGGGGGGGTAGCTTTCTTT | CASSDGGVAFF
. | TRBD2 | TRBJ2-1 | TRBV15 | TGTGCCACCAGCAGAGAGCCGACTAGCGGGAGCTCAGGTGAGCAGTTCTTC | CATSREPTSGSSGEQFF
. | . | TRBJ2-5 | TRBV27 | TGTGCCAGCAGCCCCGGACTGACCCAAGAGACCCAGTACTTC | CASSPGLTQETQYF
. | . | TRBJ1-5 | TRBV6-5 | TGTGCCAGCTCTGAAAGAGGCGACCAGCCCCAGCATTTT | CASSERGDQPQHF
once | . | TRBJ2-4 | TRBV28 | TGTGCCAGCAGTCCACCTAAATCGGTCCGGAACCGGGAGAGGGTAGCCAAAAACATTCAGTACTTC | CASSPPKSVRNRERVAKNIQYF
. | . | TRBJ1-2 | TRBV6-1 | TGTGCCAGCAGTGAAATTTATAGCACCTTC | CASSEIYSTF
. | TRBD1 | TRBJ1-1 | TRBV6-5 | TGTGCCAGCAGGGGGACAGGTGAAGCTTTCTTT | CASRGTGEAFF